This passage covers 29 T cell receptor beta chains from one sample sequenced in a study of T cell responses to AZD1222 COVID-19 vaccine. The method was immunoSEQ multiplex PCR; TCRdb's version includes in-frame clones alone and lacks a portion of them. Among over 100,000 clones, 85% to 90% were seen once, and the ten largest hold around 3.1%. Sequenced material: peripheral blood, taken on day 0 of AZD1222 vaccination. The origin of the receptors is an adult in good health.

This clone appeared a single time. The CDR3 is CASSQVGGGETQYF. In DNA form, the CDR3 reads TGCGCCAGCAGCCAAGTGGGCGGGGGGGAGACCCAGTACTTC. The V call is TRBV4-1, the J call TRBJ2-5; 8 positions match TRBD2. V shed 1 base, J shed 5 bases, and the junction held 3 bases outside the gene matches. The CDR3 runs 14 residues. Germline V gene data show CDR1 as MGHRA and CDR2 as YSYEKL.

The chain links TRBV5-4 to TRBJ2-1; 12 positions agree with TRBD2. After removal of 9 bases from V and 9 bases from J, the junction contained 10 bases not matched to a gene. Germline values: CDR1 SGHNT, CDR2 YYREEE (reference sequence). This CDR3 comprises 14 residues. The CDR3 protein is CATASRTSGIEQFF. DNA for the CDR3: TGTGCCACCGCAAGCCGGACTAGCGGGATTGAGCAGTTCTTC.

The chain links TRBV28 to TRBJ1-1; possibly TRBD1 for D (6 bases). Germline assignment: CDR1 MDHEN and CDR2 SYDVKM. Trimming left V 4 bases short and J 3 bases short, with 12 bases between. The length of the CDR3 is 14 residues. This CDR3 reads CASSSGGRDTEAFF. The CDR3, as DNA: TGTGCCAGCAGTTCTGGGGGGCGCGACACTGAAGCTTTCTTT.

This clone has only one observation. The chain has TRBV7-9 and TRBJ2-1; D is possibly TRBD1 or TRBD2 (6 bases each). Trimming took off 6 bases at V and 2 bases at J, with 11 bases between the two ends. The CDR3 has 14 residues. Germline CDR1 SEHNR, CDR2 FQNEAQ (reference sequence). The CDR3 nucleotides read TGTGCCAGCAGTAAAGGGGGGCCCTACAATGAGCAGTTCTTC. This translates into CASSKGGPYNEQFF.

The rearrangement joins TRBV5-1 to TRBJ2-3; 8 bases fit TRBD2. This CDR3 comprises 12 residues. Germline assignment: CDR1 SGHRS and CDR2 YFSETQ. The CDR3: CVSAGESNTQYF. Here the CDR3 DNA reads TGCGTATCAGCGGGAGAGTCGAATACGCAGTATTTT. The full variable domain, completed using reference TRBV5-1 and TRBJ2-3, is KAGVTQTPRYLIKTRGQQVTLSCSPISGHRSVSWYQQTPGQGLQFLFEYFSETQRNKGNFPGRFSGRQFSNSRSEMNVSTLELGDSALYLCVSAGESNTQYFGPGTRLTVL.

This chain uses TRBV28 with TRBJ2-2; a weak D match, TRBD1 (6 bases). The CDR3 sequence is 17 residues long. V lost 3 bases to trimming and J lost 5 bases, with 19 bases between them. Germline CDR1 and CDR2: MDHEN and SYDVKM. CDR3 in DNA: TGTGCCAGCAGTTTTCCTCTGGACAGCTTCGGTACCGGGGAGCTGTTTTTT. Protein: CASSFPLDSFGTGELFF.

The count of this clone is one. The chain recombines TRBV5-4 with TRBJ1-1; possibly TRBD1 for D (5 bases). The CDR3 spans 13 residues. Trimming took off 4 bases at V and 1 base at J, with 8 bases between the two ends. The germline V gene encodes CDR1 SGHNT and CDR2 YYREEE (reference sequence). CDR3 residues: CASSGGPNTEAFF. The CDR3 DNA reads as TGTGCCAGCAGCGGGGGACCGAACACTGAAGCTTTCTTT.

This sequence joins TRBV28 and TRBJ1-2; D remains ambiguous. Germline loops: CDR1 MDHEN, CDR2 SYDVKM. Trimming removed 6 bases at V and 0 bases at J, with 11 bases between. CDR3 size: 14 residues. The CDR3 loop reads CASRPPTANYGYTF. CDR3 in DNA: TGTGCCAGCAGGCCCCCAACAGCTAACTATGGCTACACCTTC.

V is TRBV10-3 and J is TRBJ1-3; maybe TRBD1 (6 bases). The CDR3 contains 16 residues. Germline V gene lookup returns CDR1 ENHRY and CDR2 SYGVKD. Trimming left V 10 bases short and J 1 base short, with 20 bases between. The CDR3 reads CANSRTASGSGNTIYF. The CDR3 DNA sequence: TGTGCCAACTCAAGGACAGCCAGTGGGTCTGGAAACACCATATATTTT.

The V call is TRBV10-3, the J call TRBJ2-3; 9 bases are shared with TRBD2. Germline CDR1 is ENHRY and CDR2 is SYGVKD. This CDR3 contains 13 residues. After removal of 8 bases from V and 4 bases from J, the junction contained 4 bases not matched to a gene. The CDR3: CAILGGGADTQYF. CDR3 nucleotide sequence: TGTGCCATCTTGGGCGGGGGGGCAGATACGCAGTATTTT.

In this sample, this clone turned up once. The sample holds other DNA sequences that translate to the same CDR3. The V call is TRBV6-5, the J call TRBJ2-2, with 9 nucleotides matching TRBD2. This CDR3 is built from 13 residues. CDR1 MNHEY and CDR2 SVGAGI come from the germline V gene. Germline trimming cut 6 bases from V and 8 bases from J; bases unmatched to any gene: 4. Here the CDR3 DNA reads TGTGCCAGCAGACTCGGACTAGCGGGGGAGCTGTTTTTT. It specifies CASRLGLAGELFF.

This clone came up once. The CDR3 nucleotides are TGTGCCAGCAGTCCCATCGACACACTGGGCTATGGCTACACCTTC. It is translated as CASSPIDTLGYGYTF. The chain links TRBV27 to TRBJ1-2; D gene ambiguous. Trimming cost V 5 bases and J 4 bases, with 17 bases left between them. The length of the CDR3 is 15 residues. Per the germline V gene, CDR1 is MNHEY and CDR2 is SMNVEV (reference sequence).

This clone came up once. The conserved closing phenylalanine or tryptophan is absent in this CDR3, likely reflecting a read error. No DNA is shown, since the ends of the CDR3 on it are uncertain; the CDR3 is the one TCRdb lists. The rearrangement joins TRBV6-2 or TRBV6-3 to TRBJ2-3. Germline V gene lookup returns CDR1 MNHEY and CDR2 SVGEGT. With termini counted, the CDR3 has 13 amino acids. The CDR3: CASSSPSKGLRGL.

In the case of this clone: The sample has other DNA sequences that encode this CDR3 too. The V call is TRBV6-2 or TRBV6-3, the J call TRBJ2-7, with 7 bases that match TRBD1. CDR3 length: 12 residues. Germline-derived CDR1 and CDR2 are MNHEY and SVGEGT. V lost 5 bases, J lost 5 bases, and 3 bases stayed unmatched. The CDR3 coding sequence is TGTGCCAGCAGTACAACAGGGGACGAGCAGTACTTC. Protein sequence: CASSTTGDEQYF.

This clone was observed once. The CDR3 region has the DNA TGTGCCAGTAGTTTCGCCAGCTCTGGAAACACCATATATTTT. It specifies CASSFASSGNTIYF. This chain uses TRBV19 with TRBJ1-3; the D is unclear. Between the trimmed V and J ends, which lost 5 bases and 0 bases, there was a span of 8 bases. The CDR3 extends over 14 amino acids. Germline-derived CDR1 and CDR2 are LNHDA and SQIVND (reference sequence).

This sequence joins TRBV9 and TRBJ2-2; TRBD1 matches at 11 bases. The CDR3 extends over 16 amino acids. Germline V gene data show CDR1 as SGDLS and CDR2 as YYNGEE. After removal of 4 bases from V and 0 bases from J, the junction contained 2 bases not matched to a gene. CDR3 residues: CASSWGQGANTGELFF. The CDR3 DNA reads TGTGCCAGCAGCTGGGGACAGGGGGCGAACACCGGGGAGCTGTTTTTT.

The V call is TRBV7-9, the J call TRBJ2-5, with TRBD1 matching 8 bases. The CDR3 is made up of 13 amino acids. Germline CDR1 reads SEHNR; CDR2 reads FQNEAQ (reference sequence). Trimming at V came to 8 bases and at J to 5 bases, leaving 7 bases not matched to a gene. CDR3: CASRPGGSETQYF. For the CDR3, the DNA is TGTGCCAGCCGGCCAGGGGGCTCGGAGACCCAGTACTTC.

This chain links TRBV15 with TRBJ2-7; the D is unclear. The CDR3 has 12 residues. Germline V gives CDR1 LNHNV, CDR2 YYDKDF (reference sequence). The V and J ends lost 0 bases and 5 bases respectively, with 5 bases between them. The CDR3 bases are TGTGCCACCAGCAGAGACGAGGACGAGCAGTACTTC. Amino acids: CATSRDEDEQYF.

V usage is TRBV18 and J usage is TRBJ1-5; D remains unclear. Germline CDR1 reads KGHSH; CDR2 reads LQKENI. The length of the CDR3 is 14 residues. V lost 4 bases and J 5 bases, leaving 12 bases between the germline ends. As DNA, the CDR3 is TGTGCCAGCTCACGGTCTCCCGGGGATCAGCCCCAGCATTTT. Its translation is CASSRSPGDQPQHF.

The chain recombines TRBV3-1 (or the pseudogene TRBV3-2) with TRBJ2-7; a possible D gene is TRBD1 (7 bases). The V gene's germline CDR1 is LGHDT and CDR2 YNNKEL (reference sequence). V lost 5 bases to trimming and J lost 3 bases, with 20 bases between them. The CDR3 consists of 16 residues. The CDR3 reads CASSVNGPGGSYEQYF. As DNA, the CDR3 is TGTGCCAGCAGCGTTAATGGGCCAGGGGGGAGCTACGAGCAGTACTTC.

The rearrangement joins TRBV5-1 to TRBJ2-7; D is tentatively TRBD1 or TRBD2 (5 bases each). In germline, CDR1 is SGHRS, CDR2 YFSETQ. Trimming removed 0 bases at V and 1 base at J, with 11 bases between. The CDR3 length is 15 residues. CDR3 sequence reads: CASSLAGGRSYEQYF. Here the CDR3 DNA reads TGCGCCAGCAGCTTGGCTGGGGGTCGATCCTACGAGCAGTACTTC.

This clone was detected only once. CDR3 coding DNA: TGTGCCAGCCCGCCACTCGGGACGGTTGTATCCCAAGAGACCCAGTACTTC. The encoded protein is CASPPLGTVVSQETQYF. The chain uses TRBV27 and TRBJ2-5; D is tentatively TRBD1 or TRBD2 (5 bases each). The V gene lost 8 bases and the J gene lost 1 base, with 23 bases spanning the gap. The CDR3 is 17 residues long. CDR1 and CDR2 (germline): MNHEY, SMNVEV (reference sequence).

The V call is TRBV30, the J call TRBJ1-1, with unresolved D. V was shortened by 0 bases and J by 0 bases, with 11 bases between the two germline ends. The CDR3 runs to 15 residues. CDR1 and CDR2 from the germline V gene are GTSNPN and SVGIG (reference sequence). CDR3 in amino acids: CAWSVLAAMNTEAFF. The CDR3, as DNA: TGTGCCTGGAGTGTTCTGGCCGCAATGAACACTGAAGCTTTCTTT.

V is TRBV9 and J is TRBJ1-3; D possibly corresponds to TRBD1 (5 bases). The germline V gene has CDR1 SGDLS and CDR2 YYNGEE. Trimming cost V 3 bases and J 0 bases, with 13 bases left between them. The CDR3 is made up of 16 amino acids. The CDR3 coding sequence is TGTGCCAGCAGCGGTTCGACAGACTACTCTGGAAACACCATATATTTT. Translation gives CASSGSTDYSGNTIYF.

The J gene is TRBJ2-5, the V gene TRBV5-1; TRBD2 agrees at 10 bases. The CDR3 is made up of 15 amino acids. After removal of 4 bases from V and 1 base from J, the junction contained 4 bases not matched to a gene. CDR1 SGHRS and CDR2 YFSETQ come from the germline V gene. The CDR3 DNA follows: TGCGCCAGCAGCCCGGCTAGCGGGAGCCAAGAGACCCAGTACTTC. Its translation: CASSPASGSQETQYF.

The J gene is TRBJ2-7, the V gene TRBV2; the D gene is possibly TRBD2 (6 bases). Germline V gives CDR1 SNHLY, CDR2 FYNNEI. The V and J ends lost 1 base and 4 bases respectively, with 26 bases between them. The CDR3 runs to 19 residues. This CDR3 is CASSEGIFSAGTKGYEQYF. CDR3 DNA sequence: TGTGCCAGCAGTGAAGGGATCTTTTCAGCGGGTACAAAGGGTTACGAGCAGTACTTC.

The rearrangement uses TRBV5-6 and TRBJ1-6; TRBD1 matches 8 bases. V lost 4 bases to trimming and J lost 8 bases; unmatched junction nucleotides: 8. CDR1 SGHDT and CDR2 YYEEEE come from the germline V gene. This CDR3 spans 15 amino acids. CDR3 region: CASSGRTGLHSPLHF. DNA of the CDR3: TGTGCCAGCAGCGGGAGGACAGGGTTGCATTCACCCCTCCACTTT.

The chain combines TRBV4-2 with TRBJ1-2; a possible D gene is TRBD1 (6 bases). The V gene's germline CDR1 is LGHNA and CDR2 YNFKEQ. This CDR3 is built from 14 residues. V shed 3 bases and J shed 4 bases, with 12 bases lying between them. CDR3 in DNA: TGTGCCAGCAGCCACAACAGGGTAGGCTATGGCTACACCTTC. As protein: CASSHNRVGYGYTF.

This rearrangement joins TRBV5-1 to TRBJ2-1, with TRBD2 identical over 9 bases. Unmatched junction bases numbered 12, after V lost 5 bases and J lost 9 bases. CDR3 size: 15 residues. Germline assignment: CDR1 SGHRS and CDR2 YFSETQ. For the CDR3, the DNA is TGCGCCAGCAGGTACGCGGGGGGGCCTATGGGTGAGCAGTTCTTC. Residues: CASRYAGGPMGEQFF.